This is a list of T cell receptor beta chains from one sample in a study of T cell responses to AZD1222 COVID-19 vaccine. Measured with immunoSEQ multiplex PCR; TCRdb has only the in-frame clones, and not every one. Here the sample spans around 83,000 clones, around 88% being singletons. The input for sequencing was peripheral blood, taken on day 0 of AZD1222 vaccination. The receptors were gathered from an adult in good health. Both conserved end residues are part of each CDR3. D genes are given only for firm matches. Only some rows state a clone size, as once, few, many or a class for expanded clones.

abundance: NA; v_gene: TRBV18; d_gene: TRBD1; j_gene: TRBJ2-4; CDR3nt: TGTGCCAGCTCGCTAGACACAGGGGGCGCCGACATTCAGTACTTC; CDR3aa: CASSLDTGGADIQYF
abundance: NA; v_gene: TRBV4-1; d_gene: NA; j_gene: TRBJ1-5; CDR3nt: TGCGCCAGCGGGAGGAACAATCAGCCCCAGCATTTT; CDR3aa: CASGRNNQPQHF
abundance: few; v_gene: TRBV30; d_gene: NA; j_gene: TRBJ2-1; CDR3nt: TGTGCCTGGAGTGGAGGGGACAATGAGCAGTTCTTC; CDR3aa: CAWSGGDNEQFF
abundance: few; v_gene: TRBV27; d_gene: TRBD1; j_gene: TRBJ1-4; CDR3nt: TGTGCCAGCAGTTTTAAAGGGACAGGGGATGAAAAACTGTTTTTT; CDR3aa: CASSFKGTGDEKLFF
abundance: NA; v_gene: TRBV6-6; d_gene: NA; j_gene: TRBJ1-2; CDR3nt: TGTGCCAGCACCACAGGACAGTACTATGGCTACACCTTC; CDR3aa: CASTTGQYYGYTF
abundance: NA; v_gene: TRBV3-1/TRBV3-2; d_gene: TRBD2; j_gene: TRBJ2-5; CDR3nt: TGTGCCAGCAGCCATAGCGGGAGAGAGACCCAGTACTTC; CDR3aa: CASSHSGRETQYF
abundance: NA; v_gene: TRBV4-1; d_gene: NA; j_gene: TRBJ2-3; CDR3nt: TGCGCCAGCAGCCAAGAAGGGACTGTCCCGGTGAGCACAGATACGCAGTATTTT; CDR3aa: CASSQEGTVPVSTDTQYF
abundance: NA; v_gene: TRBV11-2; d_gene: NA; j_gene: TRBJ2-3; CDR3nt: TGTGCCAGCAGCTTAAGCGCAGGGGACGCAGATACGCAGTATTTT; CDR3aa: CASSLSAGDADTQYF
abundance: NA; v_gene: TRBV27; d_gene: NA; j_gene: TRBJ2-6; CDR3nt: TGTGCCAGCCGGACGACAGGCTGGCTCCTGACTTTC; CDR3aa: CASRTTGWLLTF
abundance: NA; v_gene: TRBV5-1; d_gene: TRBD1; j_gene: TRBJ1-1; CDR3nt: TGCGCCAGCAGCCGTGGACAGGGGGAGACTGAAGCTTTCTTT; CDR3aa: CASSRGQGETEAFF
abundance: NA; v_gene: TRBV6-5; d_gene: TRBD1; j_gene: TRBJ1-4; CDR3nt: TGTGCCAGCAGTTACCAGGGGGCGACTAGTGAAAAACTGTTTTTT; CDR3aa: CASSYQGATSEKLFF
abundance: few; v_gene: TRBV5-1; d_gene: NA; j_gene: TRBJ2-6; CDR3nt: TGCGCCAGCAGCTTGGCCCTAACGGGGGCCAACGTCCTGACTTTC; CDR3aa: CASSLALTGANVLTF
abundance: once; v_gene: TRBV12-5; d_gene: NA; j_gene: TRBJ2-3; CDR3nt: TGTGCTAGTGGTTCCGGAGATACGCAGTATTTT; CDR3aa: CASGSGDTQYF